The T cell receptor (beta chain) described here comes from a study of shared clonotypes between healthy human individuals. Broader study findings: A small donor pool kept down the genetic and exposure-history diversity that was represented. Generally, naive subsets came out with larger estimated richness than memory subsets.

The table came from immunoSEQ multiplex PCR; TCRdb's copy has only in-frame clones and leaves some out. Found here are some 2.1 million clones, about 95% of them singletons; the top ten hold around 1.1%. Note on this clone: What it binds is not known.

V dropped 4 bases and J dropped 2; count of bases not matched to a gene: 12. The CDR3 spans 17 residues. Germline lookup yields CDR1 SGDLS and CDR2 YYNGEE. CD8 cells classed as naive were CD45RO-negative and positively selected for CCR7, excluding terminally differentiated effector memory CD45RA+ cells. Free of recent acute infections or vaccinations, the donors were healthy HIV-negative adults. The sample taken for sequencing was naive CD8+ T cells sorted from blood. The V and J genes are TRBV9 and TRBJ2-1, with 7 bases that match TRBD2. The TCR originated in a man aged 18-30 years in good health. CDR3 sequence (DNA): TGTGCCAGCAGCCAATCCTGGGGCGGGAGTCCCTACAATGAGCAGTTCTTC. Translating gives CASSQSWGGSPYNEQFF.